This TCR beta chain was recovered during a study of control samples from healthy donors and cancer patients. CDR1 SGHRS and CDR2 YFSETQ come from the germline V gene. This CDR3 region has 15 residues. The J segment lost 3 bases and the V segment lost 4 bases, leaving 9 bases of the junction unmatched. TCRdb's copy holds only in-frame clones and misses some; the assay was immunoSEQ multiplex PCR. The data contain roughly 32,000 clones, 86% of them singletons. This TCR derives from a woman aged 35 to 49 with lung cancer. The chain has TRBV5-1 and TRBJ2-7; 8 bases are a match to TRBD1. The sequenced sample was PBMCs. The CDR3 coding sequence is TGCGCCAGCAGCCCCGGCCCGGGACAGGACTACGAGCAGTACTTC. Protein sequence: CASSPGPGQDYEQYF. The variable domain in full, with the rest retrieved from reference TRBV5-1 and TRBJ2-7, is KAGVTQTPRYLIKTRGQQVTLSCSPISGHRSVSWYQQTPGQGLQFLFEYFSETQRNKGNFPGRFSGRQFSNSRSEMNVSTLELGDSALYLCASSPGPGQDYEQYFGPGTRLTVT.